The clone carrying this T cell receptor (beta chain) was picked up one time. This specimen comes from a study of identifying expanded T cells in peripheral blood. Repertoires were generated with immunoSEQ multiplex PCR, while TCRdb's copy carries only in-frame clones and drops some. The repertoire consists of about 85,000 clones, with around 89% occurring once and the leading ten covering around 3%. The CDR3 is 18 residues long. The germline V gene has CDR1 GTSNPN and CDR2 SVGIG (reference sequence). V lost 0 bases, J lost 4 bases, and 22 bases lay in between. Sequencing was carried out using blood. This clonotype was sampled from a person aged 18 to 70 in good health. J is TRBJ2-1 and V is TRBV30; D may match TRBD1 or TRBD2 (6 bases each). The CDR3 DNA is TGTGCCTGGAGTGTTGGGAGGTGGGGGGCTAGACCGTACAATGAGCAGTTCTTC. Translated: CAWSVGRWGARPYNEQFF.